This TCR beta chain was sequenced for a study of regulatory T cells in long-lasting Graves disease. Study in general: Persistent cases were those of Graves' disease that involved over 5 years of antithyroid drugs with positive TSH receptor antibodies.

This clonotype was picked up many times. J was trimmed by 1 base and V by 6 bases; bases with no gene match: 5. This CDR3 region has 14 residues. The V gene's germline CDR1 is MNHEY and CDR2 SMNVEV (reference sequence). The time point was: persistent/refractory GD, antithyroid drugs over 5 years with positive TRAb. RNA isolated from PBMCs was used to make the TCR library. CDR3-region Arm-PCR and iRepertoire HTBI primers produced the TCR beta libraries. TCRdb reprocessed the multiplex PCR reads with MiXCR, giving one entry per CDR3 protein. The sample consists of 310,000 or so distinct CDR3 sequences, roughly a fifth of them appearing once.

Source: peripheral blood mononuclear cells (PBMCs), taken when the disease was refractory, from a patient treated with antithyroid drugs. V usage is TRBV27 and J usage is TRBJ1-1, with 7 bases matching TRBD1. The source is a female donor with Graves disease. The CDR3 coding sequence is TGTGCCAGCAGAATAGACAGGGAGAACACTGAAGCTTTCTTT. It is translated as CASRIDRENTEAFF.